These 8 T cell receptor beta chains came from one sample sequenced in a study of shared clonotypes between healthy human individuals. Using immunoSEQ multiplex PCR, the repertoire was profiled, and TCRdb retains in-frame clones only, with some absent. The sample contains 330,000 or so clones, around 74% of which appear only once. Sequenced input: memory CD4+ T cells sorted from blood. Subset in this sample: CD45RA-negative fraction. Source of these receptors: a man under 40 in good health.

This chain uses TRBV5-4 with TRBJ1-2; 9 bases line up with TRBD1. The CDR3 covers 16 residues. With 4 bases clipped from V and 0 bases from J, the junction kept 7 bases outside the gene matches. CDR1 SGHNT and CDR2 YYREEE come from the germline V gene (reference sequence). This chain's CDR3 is CASSAGTGNTNYGYTF. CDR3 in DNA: TGTGCCAGCAGCGCCGGGACAGGGAATACTAACTATGGCTACACCTTC.

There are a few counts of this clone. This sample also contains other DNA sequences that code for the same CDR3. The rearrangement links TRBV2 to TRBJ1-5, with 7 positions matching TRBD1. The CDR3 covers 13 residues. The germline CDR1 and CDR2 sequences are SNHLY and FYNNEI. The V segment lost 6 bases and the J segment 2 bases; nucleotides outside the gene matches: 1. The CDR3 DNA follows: TGTGCCAGCAGAGGACAGGGCAATCAGCCCCAGCATTTT. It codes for CASRGQGNQPQHF.

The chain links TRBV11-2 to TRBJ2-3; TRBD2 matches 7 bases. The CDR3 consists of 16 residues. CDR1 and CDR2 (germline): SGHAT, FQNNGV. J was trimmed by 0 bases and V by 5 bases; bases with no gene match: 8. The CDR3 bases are TGTGCCAGCAGCCCGCGACTAGCCTCTAGCACAGATACGCAGTATTTT. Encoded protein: CASSPRLASSTDTQYF.

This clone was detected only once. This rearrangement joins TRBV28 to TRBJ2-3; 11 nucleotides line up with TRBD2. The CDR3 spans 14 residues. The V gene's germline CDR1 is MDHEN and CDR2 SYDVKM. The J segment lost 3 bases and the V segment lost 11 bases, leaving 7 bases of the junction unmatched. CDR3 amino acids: CAATSGKTTDTQYF. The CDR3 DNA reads TGTGCCGCGACTAGCGGGAAGACAACAGATACGCAGTATTTT.

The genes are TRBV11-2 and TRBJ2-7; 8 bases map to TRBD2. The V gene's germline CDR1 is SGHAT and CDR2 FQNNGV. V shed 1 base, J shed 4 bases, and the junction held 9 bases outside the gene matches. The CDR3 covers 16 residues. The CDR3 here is CASSLGSAGGGYEQYF. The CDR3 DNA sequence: TGTGCCAGCAGCTTAGGCTCGGCGGGAGGTGGGTACGAGCAGTACTTC.

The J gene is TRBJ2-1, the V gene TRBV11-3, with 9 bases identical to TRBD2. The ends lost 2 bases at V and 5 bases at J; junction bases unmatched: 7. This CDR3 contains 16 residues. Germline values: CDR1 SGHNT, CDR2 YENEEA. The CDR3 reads CASSLKGTSIDNEQFF. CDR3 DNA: TGTGCCAGCAGCTTAAAGGGGACTAGCATCGACAATGAGCAGTTCTTC.

Here the CDR3 reads CASSPGHRSKNEQYF. The DNA of the CDR3 is TGCGCCAGCAGCCCGGGGCATAGATCCAAGAACGAGCAGTACTTC. The rearrangement links TRBV5-1 to TRBJ2-7; D is perhaps TRBD1 or TRBD2 (5 bases each). V was shortened by 4 bases and J by 5 bases, with 19 bases between the two germline ends. This CDR3 has 15 amino acids. The germline V gene encodes CDR1 SGHRS and CDR2 YFSETQ.

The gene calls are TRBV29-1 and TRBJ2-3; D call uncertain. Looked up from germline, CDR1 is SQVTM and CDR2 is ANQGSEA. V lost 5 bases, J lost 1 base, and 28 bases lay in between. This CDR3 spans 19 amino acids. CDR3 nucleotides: TGCAGCGTTTTTATTGATCTCGGCGTGAACAGAAAGGGCACAGATACGCAGTATTTT. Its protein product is CSVFIDLGVNRKGTDTQYF.